These 20 T cell receptor beta chains were all obtained from the same sample, sequenced in a study of preoperative IRX-2 immunotherapy in early breast cancer. The method was immunoSEQ multiplex PCR; TCRdb's version includes in-frame clones alone and lacks a portion of them. Altogether more than 20,000 clones are present, 81% being singletons, with the ten largest covering 1% to 1.5%. Described treatment: preoperative locoregional IRX-2 cytokine immunotherapy. Specimen: lymph node tissue, collected after IRX-2 immunotherapy. Receptor source: a human donor with breast cancer.

The V call is TRBV25-1, the J call TRBJ2-6; no definite D call. V dropped 7 bases and J dropped 0 bases, with 10 bases sitting between them. CDR1 is MGHDK and CDR2 is SYGVNS in the germline V gene. This CDR3 is built from 15 residues. The CDR3 spells CASNRVDSGANVLTF. The DNA of the CDR3 is TGTGCCAGCAATAGGGTCGACTCTGGGGCCAACGTCCTGACTTTC.

This clone was recorded only once. V usage is TRBV5-1 and J usage is TRBJ2-3; D tentatively fits TRBD1 or TRBD2 (6 bases each). Trimming shortened V by 4 bases and J by 0 bases, and 9 bases separated the two germline ends. From germline, CDR1 is SGHRS and CDR2 YFSETQ. The CDR3 spans 14 residues. The DNA of the CDR3 is TGCGCCAGCAGCCGAGGGGGGAGCACAGATACGCAGTATTTT. Translation: CASSRGGSTDTQYF.

V gene TRBV6-1 combines with J gene TRBJ2-2; D remains ambiguous. The V end was cut by 1 base, the J end by 7 bases, with 13 bases between. Germline CDR1 and CDR2: MNHNS and SASEGT. The CDR3 is made up of 15 amino acids. The DNA of the CDR3 is TGTGCCAGCAGTGAAGGACTCCCCTTGGTCGGGGAGCTGTTTTTT. Protein: CASSEGLPLVGELFF.

The chain carries TRBV10-2 and TRBJ2-1, with D possibly matching TRBD1 (5 bases). This CDR3 has 14 amino acids. V dropped 5 bases and J dropped 2 bases, with 10 bases sitting between them. Germline V gene lookup returns CDR1 WSHSY and CDR2 SAAADI. In nucleotides, the CDR3 is TGCGCCAGCAGTAGGACAAGCCCCTACAATGAGCAGTTCTTC. Translated: CASSRTSPYNEQFF.

The sample holds a few counts of this clone. The CDR3 DNA follows: TGTGCCAGCAGCATGACAGGGGGGAACTATTCACCCCTCCACTTT. This sequence encodes CASSMTGGNYSPLHF. The rearrangement joins TRBV6-8 to TRBJ1-6; TRBD1 matches 9 bases. This CDR3 spans 15 amino acids. Germline assignment: CDR1 MNHGY and CDR2 SAAAGT. Trimming removed 6 bases from V and 8 bases from J; junction bases left unmatched: 8.

The chain uses TRBV25-1 and TRBJ1-1; TRBD1 matches at 10 bases. CDR3 length: 15 amino acids. V gave up 9 bases and J gave up 5 bases; unmatched junction bases: 12. The germline V gene encodes CDR1 MGHDK and CDR2 SYGVNS. The CDR3 protein is CASSSWTGGRTEAFF. Here the CDR3 DNA reads TGTGCCAGYAGTTCCTGGACAGGGGGGAGAACTGAAGCTTTCTTT.

The chain combines TRBV27 with TRBJ2-5; 9 bases map to TRBD2. J gave up 1 base and V 6 bases, and 6 bases lay outside the gene matches. Per the germline V gene, CDR1 is MNHEY and CDR2 is SMNVEV (reference sequence). The CDR3 has 15 amino acids. The CDR3 nucleotides are TGTGCCAGCAGCTCACTAGCGGGTGGCCAAGAGACCCAGTACTTC. It specifies CASSSLAGGQETQYF.

The chain links TRBV18 to TRBJ1-1, with 7 bases lining up with TRBD1. The J segment lost 1 base and the V segment lost 6 bases, leaving 5 bases of the junction unmatched. CDR3 size: 14 residues. Germline assignment: CDR1 KGHSH and CDR2 LQKENI. CDR3 nucleotide sequence: TGTGCCAGCTCGCCGGGACAGAGGAACACTGAAGCTTTCTTT. It is translated as CASSPGQRNTEAFF.

The chain recombines TRBV6-7 with TRBJ2-7, with TRBD1 as a possible D gene (6 bases). TRBV6-7 is recorded as an ORF, its role being uncertain. V lost 6 bases and J 6 bases, leaving 12 bases between the germline ends. The CDR3 loop spans 12 amino acids. The CDR3 is CASSLTGPEQYV. CDR3 DNA sequence: TGTGCCAGCAGCCTGACAGGTCCCGAGCAGTACGTC.

The J gene is TRBJ1-1, the V gene TRBV30; the D gene is possibly TRBD1 (6 bases). The germline V and J ends were trimmed by 1 base and 5 bases, with 11 bases remaining between them. Germline V CDR1 and CDR2: GTSNPN, SVGIG (reference sequence). This CDR3 comprises 13 residues. The CDR3 reads CAWSATGRTEAFF. The CDR3 nucleotides are TGTGCCTGGAGTGCTACAGGGAGGACTGAAGCTTTCTTT.

The gene calls are TRBV6-8 and TRBJ2-7; tentatively, D is TRBD1 or TRBD2 (5 bases each). V shed 5 bases and J shed 0 bases, with 11 bases lying between them. This CDR3 comprises 14 residues. Germline CDR1 reads MNHGY; CDR2 reads SAAAGT. DNA for the CDR3: TGTGCCAGCAGTGTTGGGGACCTCTCCTACGAGCAGTACTTC. Protein: CASSVGDLSYEQYF.

This clone was seen once. This chain uses TRBV10-2 with TRBJ2-3; 9 bases align to TRBD1. Germline values: CDR1 WSHSY, CDR2 SAAADI. This CDR3 is built from 14 residues. The J segment lost 6 bases and the V segment lost 4 bases, leaving 5 bases of the junction unmatched. This CDR3 is CASSVGQGMDTQYF. The CDR3 coding sequence is TGCGCCAGCAGTGTCGGACAGGGGATGGATACGCAGTATTTT.

CDR3 sequence reads: CASSVPGTANTEAFF. The CDR3 coding sequence is TGCGCCAGCAGCGTCCCCGGGACAGCGAACACTGAAGCTTTCTTT. The rearrangement joins TRBV5-1 to TRBJ1-1; 7 bases fit TRBD1. J lost 1 base, V lost 4 bases, and 7 bases had no gene match. The CDR3 is 15 amino acids. CDR1 is SGHRS and CDR2 is YFSETQ in the germline V gene.

This clone was seen only a few times. The V gene is TRBV4-1, the J gene TRBJ1-3; no firm D call. CDR3 length equals 18 residues. In germline, CDR1 is MGHRA, CDR2 YSYEKL. V gave up 0 bases and J gave up 0 bases, with 15 bases separating them. The CDR3 reads CASSQDPGRALSGNTIYF. The CDR3 DNA sequence: TGCGCCAGCAGCCAAGATCCCGGGAGGGCACTCTCTGGAAACACCATATATTTT.

This chain uses TRBV19 with TRBJ1-1; a weak D match, TRBD1 (5 bases). Germline V gene data show CDR1 as LNHDA and CDR2 as SQIVND (reference sequence). The CDR3 consists of 13 residues. Trimming took 10 bases from V and 3 from J, leaving 15 bases between them. The CDR3 region is CATKTVLYTEAFF. The CDR3 DNA reads TGTGCCACAAAGACAGTATTGTACACTGAAGCTTTCTTT.

This clone has only a few counts. V usage is TRBV10-2 and J usage is TRBJ1-1; D gene uncertain. Trimming removed 5 bases at V and 1 base at J, with 8 bases between. Germline CDR1 reads WSHSY; CDR2 reads SAAADI. There are 13 residues in the CDR3. The CDR3 DNA reads TGCGCCAGCAGTACCGGGTCGAACACTGAAGCTTTCTTT. This codes for CASSTGSNTEAFF.

The chain carries TRBV30 and TRBJ1-6; 7 nucleotides agree with TRBD1. This CDR3 has 15 amino acids. The V gene's germline CDR1 is GTSNPN and CDR2 SVGIG (reference sequence). Trimming removed 0 bases from V and 9 bases from J; junction bases left unmatched: 8. This CDR3 is CAWSVFSSGGSPLHF. DNA of the CDR3: TGTGCCTGGAGTGTATTCTCGTCAGGGGGTTCACCCCTCCACTTT. The full variable domain, its missing parts supplied by reference TRBV30 and TRBJ1-6, is SQTIHQWPATLVQPVGSPLSLECTVEGTSNPNLYWYRQAAGRGLQLLFYSVGIGQISSEVPQNLSASRPQDRQFILSSKKLLLSDSGFYLCAWSVFSSGGSPLHFGNGTRLTVT.

This chain links TRBV19 with TRBJ1-2; D gene ambiguous. The V end lost 10 bases, the J end lost 8 bases, and 14 bases lay between the germline ends. Germline lookup yields CDR1 LNHDA and CDR2 SQIVND (reference sequence). The CDR3 is 11 amino acids. The CDR3, as DNA: TGTGCCACCTTGCGGTCGGGAGGCTACACCTTC. Amino acids: CATLRSGGYTF. Complete variable domain (other parts from reference TRBV19 and TRBJ1-2): DGGITQSPKYLFRKEGQNVTLSCEQNLNHDAMYWYRQDPGQGLRLIYYSQIVNDFQKGDIAEGYSVSREKKESFPLTVTSAQKNPTAFYLCATLRSGGYTFGSGTRLTVV.

Regarding this clone: An end of the junction does not agree with germline; a read error may underlie this. V gene TRBV6-8 combines with J gene TRBJ1-4, with D unclear. The CDR3 consists of 13 residues. Germline CDR1 and CDR2: MNHGY and SAAAGT. CDR3 sequence: CAISVTQNEKLFF. The CDR3 nucleotides read TGTGCCATCAGTGTGACCCAGAATGAAAAACTGTTTTTT.

V and J are TRBV11-3 and TRBJ2-7; D may match TRBD1 or TRBD2 (5 bases each). With 4 bases removed from V and 7 bases from J, the gap between germline ends came to 17 bases. The germline gives CDR1 SGHNT, CDR2 YENEEA. The CDR3 length is 14 residues. The CDR3 nucleotides read TGTGCCAGCAGCTCTGGGACCCAAGTGGGGGAGCAGTACGTC. Amino acid sequence: CASSSGTQVGEQYV.